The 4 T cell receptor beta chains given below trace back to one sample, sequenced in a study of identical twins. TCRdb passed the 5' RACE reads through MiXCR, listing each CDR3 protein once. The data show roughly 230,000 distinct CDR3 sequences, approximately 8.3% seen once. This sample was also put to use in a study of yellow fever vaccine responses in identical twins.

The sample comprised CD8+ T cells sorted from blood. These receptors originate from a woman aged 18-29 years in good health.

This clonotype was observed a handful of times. The CDR3 DNA reads as TGCAGCGTTGTACCAGATGGAGAAAAACTGTTTTTT. This gives the protein CSVVPDGEKLFF. The chain carries TRBV29-1 and TRBJ1-4; D not resolved. The CDR3 extends over 12 amino acids. V was clipped by 4 bases and J by 8 bases, with 11 bases between them. CDR1 is SQVTM and CDR2 is ANQGSEA in the germline V gene.

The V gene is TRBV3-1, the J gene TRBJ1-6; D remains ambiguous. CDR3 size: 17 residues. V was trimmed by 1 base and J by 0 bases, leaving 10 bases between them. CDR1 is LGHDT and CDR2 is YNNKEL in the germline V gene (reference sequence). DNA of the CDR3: TGTGCCAGCAGCCAAGCGGTCGGGAGCTCCTATAATTCACCCCTCCACTTT. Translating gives CASSQAVGSSYNSPLHF. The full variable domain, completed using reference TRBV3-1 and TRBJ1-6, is DTAVSQTPKYLVTQMGNDKSIKCEQNLGHDTMYWYKQDSKKFLKIMFSYNNKELIINETVPNRFSPKSPDKAHLNLHINSLELGDSAVYFCASSQAVGSSYNSPLHFGNGTRLTVT.

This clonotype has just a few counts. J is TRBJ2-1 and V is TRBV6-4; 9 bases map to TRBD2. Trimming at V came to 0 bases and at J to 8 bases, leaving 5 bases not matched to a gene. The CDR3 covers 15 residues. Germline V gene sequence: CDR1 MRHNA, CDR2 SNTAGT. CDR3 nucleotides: TGTGCCAGCAGTGACTCTAGCGGGAGTCGTGATGAGCAGTTCTTC. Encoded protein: CASSDSSGSRDEQFF.

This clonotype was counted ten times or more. The CDR3 spells CASSYGTATDNQPQHF. CDR3 DNA sequence: TGTGCCAGCAGCTACGGGACAGCGACAGACAATCAGCCCCAGCATTTT. The J gene is TRBJ1-5, the V gene TRBV7-9; TRBD1 matches at 7 bases. Germline CDR1 is SEHNR and CDR2 is FQNEAQ (reference sequence). Germline trimming cut 4 bases from V and 3 bases from J; bases unmatched to any gene: 9. The CDR3 length is 16 residues.